This TCR beta chain is drawn from a study of blood T cell repertoires in COVID-19. Participant age was about 18 to 89 years, and participants resided in 20 to 30 US areas. Cohort 3 recovery required two negative PCRs, clearance, or symptom resolution. In the original workflow: Amplification with reference gene primers provided the estimates of nucleated cell counts. Clones were sequenced by immunoSEQ multiplex PCR, and TCRdb holds only the in-frame ones, with some missing. For V, J and clone size, that table is used; D and trimming come from the DNA. The sample holds some 330,000 clones, approximately 88% seen once. Per the germline V gene, CDR1 is SEHNR and CDR2 is FQNEAQ (reference sequence). The CDR3 sequence is 14 residues long. Trimming left V 5 bases short and J 1 base short, with 11 bases between.

This TCR came from a man aged 25-45 years who had recovered from COVID-19. The chain recombines TRBV7-9 with TRBJ2-5, with a tentative D call TRBD1 (5 bases). Source material: PBMCs or T cells enriched from blood (not recorded which). CDR3 sequence reads: CASSQRTIQETQYF. CDR3 bases: TGTGCCAGCAGCCAACGGACAATCCAAGAGACCCAGTACTTC.